The sequence of this T cell receptor beta chain was determined in a study of blood T cell repertoires in COVID-19. V lost 8 bases, J lost 3 bases, and 8 bases stayed unmatched. Germline values: CDR1 LNHDA, CDR2 SQIVND (reference sequence). CDR3 length equals 15 residues. The repertoire was sequenced with immunoSEQ multiplex PCR; TCRdb's copy has only in-frame clones and lacks some. The sample carries a few hundred thousand clones, 85% to 90% recorded once. V is TRBV19 and J is TRBJ2-4; 9 nucleotides agree with TRBD1. Input material: PBMCs or T cells enriched from blood (not recorded which). The TCR comes from a woman aged 18-30 years who had recovered from COVID-19. The CDR3 sequence: CASGLTGGGKNIQYF. CDR3 DNA: TGTGCCAGTGGGTTGACAGGGGGAGGCAAAAACATTCAGTACTTC.